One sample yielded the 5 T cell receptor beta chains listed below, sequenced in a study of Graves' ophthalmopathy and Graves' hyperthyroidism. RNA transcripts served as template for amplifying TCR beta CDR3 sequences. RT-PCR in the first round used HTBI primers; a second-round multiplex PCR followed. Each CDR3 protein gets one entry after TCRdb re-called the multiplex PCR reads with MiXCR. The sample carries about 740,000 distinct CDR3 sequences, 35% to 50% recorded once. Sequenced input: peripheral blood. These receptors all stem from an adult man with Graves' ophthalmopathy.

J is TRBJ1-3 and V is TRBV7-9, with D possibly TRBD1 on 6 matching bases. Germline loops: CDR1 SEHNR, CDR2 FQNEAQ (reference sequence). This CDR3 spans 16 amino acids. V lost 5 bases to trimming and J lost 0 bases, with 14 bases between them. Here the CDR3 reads CASSPPGQHSGNTIYF. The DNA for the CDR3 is TGTGCCAGCAGCCCGCCGGGACAACACTCTGGAAACACCATATATTTT. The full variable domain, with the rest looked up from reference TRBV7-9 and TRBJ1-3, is DTGVSQNPRHKITKRGQNVTFRCDPISEHNRLYWYRQTLGQGPEFLTYFQNEAQLEKSRLLSDRFSAERPKGSFSTLEIQRTEQGDSAMYLCASSPPGQHSGNTIYFGEGSWLTVV.

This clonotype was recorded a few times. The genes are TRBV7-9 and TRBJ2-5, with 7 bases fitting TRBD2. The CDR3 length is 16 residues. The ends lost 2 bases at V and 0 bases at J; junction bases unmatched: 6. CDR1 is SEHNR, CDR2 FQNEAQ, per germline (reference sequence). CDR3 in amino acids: CASSLYGTKYQETQYF. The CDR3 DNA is TGTGCCAGCAGCTTATATGGGACTAAGTACCAAGAGACCCAGTACTTC.

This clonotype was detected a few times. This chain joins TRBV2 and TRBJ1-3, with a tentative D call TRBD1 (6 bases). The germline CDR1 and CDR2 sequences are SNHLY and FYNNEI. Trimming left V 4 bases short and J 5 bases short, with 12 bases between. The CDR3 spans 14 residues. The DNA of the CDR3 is TGTGCCAGCAGTGTACAGGGCCCAAGAAACACCATATATTTT. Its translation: CASSVQGPRNTIYF.

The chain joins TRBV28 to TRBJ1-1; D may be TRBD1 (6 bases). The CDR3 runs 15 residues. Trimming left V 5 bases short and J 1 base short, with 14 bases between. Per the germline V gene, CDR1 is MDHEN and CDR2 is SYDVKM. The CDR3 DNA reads TGTGCCAGCAGTCCCCCTTGGGGACAGAACACTGAAGCTTTCTTT. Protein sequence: CASSPPWGQNTEAFF. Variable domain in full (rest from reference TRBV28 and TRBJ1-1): DVKVTQSSRYLVKRTGEKVFLECVQDMDHENMFWYRQDPGLGLRLIYFSYDVKMKEKGDIPEGYSVSREKKERFSLILESASTNQTSMYLCASSPPWGQNTEAFFGQGTRLTVV.

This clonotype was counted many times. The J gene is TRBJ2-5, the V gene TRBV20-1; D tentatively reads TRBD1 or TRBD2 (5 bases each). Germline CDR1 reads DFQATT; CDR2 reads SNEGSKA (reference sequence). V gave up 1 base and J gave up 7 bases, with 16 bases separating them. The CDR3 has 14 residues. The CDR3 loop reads CSARGGTTPGTQYF. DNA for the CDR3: TGCAGTGCTAGAGGTGGGACGACGCCGGGGACCCAGTACTTC.